The 23 T cell receptor beta chains reported below all come from one sample, sequenced in a study of blood T cell repertoires in COVID-19. The protocol was immunoSEQ multiplex PCR, while the TCRdb copy is restricted to in-frame clones and leaves out a portion. The sample contains some 50,000 clones, 80% to 90% of which appear only once. Sequencing was performed on peripheral blood. Every receptor here comes from a man aged 60-69 years with acute or convalescent COVID-19.

The V gene is TRBV15, the J gene TRBJ2-7; D possibly corresponds to TRBD1 (6 bases). Trimming took off 0 bases at V and 0 bases at J, with 12 bases between the two ends. CDR3 length: 16 residues. Per germline, CDR1 LNHNV and CDR2 YYDKDF (reference sequence). CDR3 residues: CATSREGHDSSYEQYF. The CDR3 nucleotides read TGTGCCACCAGCAGAGAGGGACACGATAGCTCCTACGAGCAGTACTTC.

In DNA, the CDR3 is TGTGCCAGCAGCTCCCGGACTAGCGGATACAATGAGCAGTTCTTC. This sequence encodes CASSSRTSGYNEQFF. The rearrangement joins TRBV7-8 to TRBJ2-1, with TRBD2 identical over 10 bases. The ends lost 4 bases at V and 4 bases at J; junction bases unmatched: 4. The CDR3 is 15 residues long. Germline V lookup: CDR1 SGHVS, CDR2 FQNEAQ.

V and J are TRBV6-1 and TRBJ1-4; 7 positions match TRBD1. V dropped 6 bases and J dropped 6; count of bases not matched to a gene: 16. This CDR3 is built from 17 residues. Germline loops: CDR1 MNHNS, CDR2 SASEGT. For the CDR3, the DNA is TGTGCCAGCAGCGAATCAACAGGGGCCCAATGGGATGAAAAACTGTTTTTT. This encodes CASSESTGAQWDEKLFF.

The J gene is TRBJ1-4, the V gene TRBV11-2; no definite D call. V was pared by 4 bases and J by 3 bases, with 18 bases between. Germline loops: CDR1 SGHAT, CDR2 FQNNGV. This CDR3 is built from 17 residues. CDR3 nucleotides: TGTGCCAGCAGCTCCGTGGACTCTTTCGGACCTAATGAAAAACTGTTTTTT. Its translation: CASSSVDSFGPNEKLFF.

The chain carries TRBV9 and TRBJ1-5; the D is unclear. Germline V gives CDR1 SGDLS, CDR2 YYNGEE. The CDR3 has 13 amino acids. Trimming took off 0 bases at V and 7 bases at J, with 8 bases between the two ends. The CDR3 DNA follows: TGTGCCAGCAGCGTAGATTCAGAACAGCCCCAGCATTTT. Encoded protein: CASSVDSEQPQHF.

This chain uses TRBV20-1 with TRBJ1-1; TRBD1 matches at 7 bases. The CDR3 is 15 amino acids. Trimming took 3 bases from V and 5 from J; bases not matched to a gene: 12. Looked up from germline, CDR1 is DFQATT and CDR2 is SNEGSKA (reference sequence). CDR3 DNA: TGCAGTGCTAGTTTGGGGGCAGGGGGACGGACTGAAGCTTTCTTT. This sequence encodes CSASLGAGGRTEAFF.

The chain couples TRBV2 to TRBJ1-5; weak D call: TRBD1 (5 bases). The CDR3 length is 15 residues. Germline V gives CDR1 SNHLY, CDR2 FYNNEI. V was clipped by 3 bases and J by 2 bases, with 11 bases between them. The DNA for the CDR3 is TGTGCCAGCAGTGAGTCGGGGGGTCGCAATCAGCCCCAGCATTTT. This encodes CASSESGGRNQPQHF.

The rearrangement uses TRBV7-2 and TRBJ2-3, with D hard to call. With 4 bases removed from V and 4 bases from J, the gap between germline ends came to 12 bases. CDR1 SGHTA and CDR2 FQGNSA come from the germline V gene. The CDR3 runs to 14 residues. In nucleotides, the CDR3 is TGTGCCAGCAGCTACGGTAGTCCGCCAGATACGCAGTATTTT. Its translation is CASSYGSPPDTQYF.

This clone was seen only once. This chain links TRBV7-9 with TRBJ2-2; D call uncertain. Trimming shortened V by 4 bases and J by 5 bases, and 20 bases separated the two germline ends. CDR3 length: 17 amino acids. Germline V lookup: CDR1 SEHNR, CDR2 FQNEAQ (reference sequence). The CDR3 loop is CASSSDEKLVNTGELFF. CDR3 in DNA: TGTGCCAGCAGCTCAGACGAAAAGCTAGTAAATACCGGGGAGCTGTTTTTT.

The genes are TRBV6-4 and TRBJ1-5; D is unresolved. V lost 5 bases to trimming and J lost 7 bases, with 12 bases between them. The CDR3 is 13 residues long. The germline gives CDR1 MRHNA, CDR2 SNTAGT. Here the CDR3 DNA reads TGTGCCAGCAGTCCTCAGGCGGGGCAGCCCCAGCATTTT. Translation gives CASSPQAGQPQHF.

The chain is built from TRBV4-1 and TRBJ1-5, with D perhaps TRBD1 (5 bases). The CDR3 extends over 17 amino acids. Trimming shortened V by 0 bases and J by 4 bases, and 16 bases separated the two germline ends. Germline V gene lookup returns CDR1 MGHRA and CDR2 YSYEKL. CDR3 DNA sequence: TGCGCCAGCAGCCAAGAGGGGCTCGCCTTGTCTAATCAGCCCCAGCATTTT. Translated: CASSQEGLALSNQPQHF.

This chain uses TRBV18 with TRBJ1-1; D is unresolved. CDR1 is KGHSH, CDR2 LQKENI, per germline. This CDR3 has 12 residues. Trimming left V 5 bases short and J 1 base short, with 5 bases between. This CDR3 is CASSTGNTEAFF. The CDR3 nucleotides are TGTGCCAGCTCAACGGGGAACACTGAAGCTTTCTTT.

J is TRBJ2-3 and V is TRBV5-6, with 7 bases that match TRBD2. J was trimmed by 7 bases and V by 3 bases; bases with no gene match: 2. CDR1 is SGHDT and CDR2 is YYEEEE in the germline V gene. The CDR3 loop spans 12 amino acids. The CDR3 loop is CASSWGGNTQYF. The CDR3 DNA reads TGTGCCAGCAGCTGGGGAGGGAATACGCAGTATTTT.

The rearrangement joins TRBV7-9 to TRBJ1-4, with D maybe TRBD1 (5 bases). Germline lookup yields CDR1 SEHNR and CDR2 FQNEAQ (reference sequence). The V end lost 4 bases, the J end lost 3 bases, and 12 bases lay between the germline ends. The CDR3 is 15 residues long. The CDR3 nucleotides read TGTGCCAGCAGCTCCGCGCGGGGGGCTAATGAAAAACTGTTTTTT. Its protein is CASSSARGANEKLFF.

V gene TRBV27 combines with J gene TRBJ1-1; 9 positions match TRBD1. This CDR3 has 15 amino acids. The V gene's germline CDR1 is MNHEY and CDR2 SMNVEV (reference sequence). V lost 5 bases to trimming and J lost 7 bases; unmatched junction nucleotides: 11. CDR3 bases: TGTGCCAGCAGTCCGCGACAGGGGGAGGGGGGTGAAGCTTTCTTT. It encodes CASSPRQGEGGEAFF.

This chain joins TRBV12-3 or TRBV12-4 and TRBJ2-3; D uncertain. This CDR3 is built from 12 residues. The ends were cut back, 5 bases at V and 3 bases at J, with 6 bases in the middle. CDR3: CASSDSTDTQYF. The CDR3 nucleotides read TGTGCCAGCAGTGACTCGACAGATACGCAGTATTTT.

The chain couples TRBV2 to TRBJ2-5; 10 bases are shared with TRBD1. Germline V CDR1 and CDR2: SNHLY, FYNNEI. The CDR3 loop spans 14 amino acids. With V trimmed by 9 bases and J by 5 bases, 9 bases remained unmatched. The CDR3 DNA reads TGTGCCAGTAGAGCCGGGACAGGGGACGAGACCCAGTACTTC. This gives the protein CASRAGTGDETQYF.

The CDR3, as DNA: TGTGCCAGCAGCCCGAAAGTGCTAGCGGGGATATCTGTCACCGGGGAGCTGTTTTTT. It yields the protein CASSPKVLAGISVTGELFF. The gene calls are TRBV3-1 (or the pseudogene TRBV3-2) and TRBJ2-2; 9 bases align to TRBD2. Per germline, CDR1 LGHDT and CDR2 YNNKEL (reference sequence). V lost 4 bases to trimming and J lost 4 bases; unmatched junction nucleotides: 16. The CDR3 has 19 amino acids.

This clone was picked up one time. The chain is built from TRBV3-1 (or the pseudogene TRBV3-2) and TRBJ2-6; D possibly corresponds to TRBD1 (5 bases). Trimming pared 2 bases from V and 9 bases from J, leaving 8 bases between. This CDR3 spans 13 amino acids. The germline gives CDR1 LGHDT, CDR2 YNNKEL (reference sequence). CDR3 loop: CASSQSRGNVLTF. CDR3 nucleotide sequence: TGTGCCAGCAGCCAATCTAGGGGCAACGTCCTGACTTTC.

This clone was recorded only once. The V and J genes are TRBV10-2 and TRBJ2-1; 10 bases map to TRBD1. CDR3 length: 18 amino acids. Germline V gene sequence: CDR1 WSHSY, CDR2 SAAADI. V trimming: 1 base; J trimming: 10 bases; junction bases outside the gene matches: 16. The DNA of the CDR3 is TGCGCCAGCAGTGAGTTTCCCCGCCTTCCGGACAGGGGGACGGAGCAGTTCTTC. It specifies CASSEFPRLPDRGTEQFF.

This chain connects TRBV3-1 (or the pseudogene TRBV3-2) to TRBJ1-1; D is perhaps TRBD1 (6 bases). The V end was cut by 4 bases, the J end by 1 base, with 16 bases between. This CDR3 contains 16 residues. Germline V gene lookup returns CDR1 LGHDT and CDR2 YNNKEL (reference sequence). The CDR3, as DNA: TGTGCCAGCAGCCTTAGAAGCCACAGGGCGAACACTGAAGCTTTCTTT. It encodes CASSLRSHRANTEAFF.

This chain connects TRBV3-1 (or the pseudogene TRBV3-2) to TRBJ2-5; 9 bases align to TRBD2. The CDR3 is made up of 16 amino acids. Looked up from germline, CDR1 is LGHDT and CDR2 is YNNKEL (reference sequence). V gave up 0 bases and J gave up 3 bases; unmatched junction bases: 5. Written as DNA, the CDR3 is TGTGCCAGCAGCCAAGAGCTGGGACTAGCTGAAGAGACCCAGTACTTC. It encodes CASSQELGLAEETQYF.

In its sample, this clone was seen a few times. The chain links TRBV15 to TRBJ1-4; D is unresolved. Trimming pared 2 bases from V and 7 bases from J, leaving 11 bases between. CDR3 size: 14 residues. Germline V lookup: CDR1 LNHNV, CDR2 YYDKDF (reference sequence). The CDR3 spells CATSRPDLGEKLFF. The CDR3 DNA is TGTGCCACCAGCAGACCCGACTTGGGTGAAAAACTGTTTTTT.